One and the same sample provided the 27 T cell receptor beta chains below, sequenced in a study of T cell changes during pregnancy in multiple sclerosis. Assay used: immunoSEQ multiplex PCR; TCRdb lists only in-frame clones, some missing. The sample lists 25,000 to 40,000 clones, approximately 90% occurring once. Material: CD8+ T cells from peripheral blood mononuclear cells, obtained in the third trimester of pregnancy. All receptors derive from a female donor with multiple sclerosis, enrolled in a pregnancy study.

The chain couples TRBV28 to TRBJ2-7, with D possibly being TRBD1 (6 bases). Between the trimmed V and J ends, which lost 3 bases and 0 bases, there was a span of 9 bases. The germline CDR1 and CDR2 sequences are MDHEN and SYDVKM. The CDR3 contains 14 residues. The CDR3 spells CASSFWDNSYEQYF. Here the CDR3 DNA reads TGTGCCAGCAGTTTTTGGGACAACTCCTACGAGCAGTACTTC.

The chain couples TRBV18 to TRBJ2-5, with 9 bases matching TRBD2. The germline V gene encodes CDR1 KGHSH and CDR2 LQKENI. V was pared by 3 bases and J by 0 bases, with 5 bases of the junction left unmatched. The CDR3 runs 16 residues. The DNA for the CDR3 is TGTGCCAGCTCACCCCAGACTAGCGGATACCAAGAGACCCAGTACTTC. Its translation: CASSPQTSGYQETQYF.

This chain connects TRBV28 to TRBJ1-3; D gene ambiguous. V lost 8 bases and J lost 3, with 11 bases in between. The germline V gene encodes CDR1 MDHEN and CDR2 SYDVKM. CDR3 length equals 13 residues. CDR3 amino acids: CASQDRVGNTIYF. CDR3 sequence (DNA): TGTGCCAGCCAAGATCGGGTTGGAAACACCATATATTTT.

As DNA, the CDR3 is TGTGCCAGCAGTTCTACAAAGGACAGACACAACACTGAAGCTTTCTTT. Encoded protein: CASSSTKDRHNTEAFF. V gene TRBV2 combines with J gene TRBJ1-1; possible D gene TRBD1, 6 bases. The CDR3 spans 16 residues. The ends were cut back, 5 bases at V and 2 bases at J, with 18 bases in the middle. CDR1 is SNHLY and CDR2 is FYNNEI in the germline V gene.

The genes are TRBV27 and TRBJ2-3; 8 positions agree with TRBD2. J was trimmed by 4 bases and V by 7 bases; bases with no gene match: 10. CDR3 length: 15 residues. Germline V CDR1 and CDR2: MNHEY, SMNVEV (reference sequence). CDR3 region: CASIKSGGMSDTQYF. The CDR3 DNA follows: TGTGCCAGCATAAAAAGCGGGGGCATGTCAGATACGCAGTATTTT.

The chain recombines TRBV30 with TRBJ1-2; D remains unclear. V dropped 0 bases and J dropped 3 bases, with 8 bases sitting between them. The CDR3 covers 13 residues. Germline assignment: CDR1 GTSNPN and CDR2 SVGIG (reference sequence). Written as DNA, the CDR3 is TGTGCCTGGAGTGTAACGGTCCACTATGGCTACACCTTC. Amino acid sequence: CAWSVTVHYGYTF. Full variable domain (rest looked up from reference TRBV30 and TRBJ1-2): SQTIHQWPATLVQPVGSPLSLECTVEGTSNPNLYWYRQAAGRGLQLLFYSVGIGQISSEVPQNLSASRPQDRQFILSSKKLLLSDSGFYLCAWSVTVHYGYTFGSGTRLTVV.

CDR3 sequence (DNA): TGTGCCAGCAAGAGAGCCGGGTCCAATGAGCAGTTCTTC. Encoded protein: CASKRAGSNEQFF. V and J are TRBV28 and TRBJ2-1; no clear D. Germline-derived CDR1 and CDR2 are MDHEN and SYDVKM. Trimming removed 7 bases from V and 6 bases from J, with 13 bases in between. This CDR3 spans 13 amino acids.

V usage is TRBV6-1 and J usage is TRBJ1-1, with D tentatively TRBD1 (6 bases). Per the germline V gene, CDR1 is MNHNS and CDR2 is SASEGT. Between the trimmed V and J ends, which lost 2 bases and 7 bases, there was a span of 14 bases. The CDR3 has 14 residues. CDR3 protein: CASSERGTNLEAFF. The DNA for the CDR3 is TGTGCCAGCAGTGAAAGGGGGACCAACCTTGAAGCTTTCTTT.

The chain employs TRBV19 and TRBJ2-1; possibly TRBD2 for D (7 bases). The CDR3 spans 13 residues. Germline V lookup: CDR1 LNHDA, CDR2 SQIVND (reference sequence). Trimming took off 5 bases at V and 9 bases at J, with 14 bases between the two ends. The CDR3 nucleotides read TGTGCCAGTAGTTTCGGGGGGCTAGGTGAGCAGTTCTTC. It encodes CASSFGGLGEQFF. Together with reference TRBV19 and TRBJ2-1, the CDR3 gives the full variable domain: DGGITQSPKYLFRKEGQNVTLSCEQNLNHDAMYWYRQDPGQGLRLIYYSQIVNDFQKGDIAEGYSVSREKKESFPLTVTSAQKNPTAFYLCASSFGGLGEQFFGPGTRLTVL.

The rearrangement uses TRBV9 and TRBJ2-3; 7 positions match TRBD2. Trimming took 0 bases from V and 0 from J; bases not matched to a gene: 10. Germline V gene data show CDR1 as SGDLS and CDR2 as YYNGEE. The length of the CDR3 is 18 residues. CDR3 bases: TGTGCCAGCAGCGTAGCCCCAGGGCGGGAGCTCAGCACAGATACGCAGTATTTT. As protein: CASSVAPGRELSTDTQYF.

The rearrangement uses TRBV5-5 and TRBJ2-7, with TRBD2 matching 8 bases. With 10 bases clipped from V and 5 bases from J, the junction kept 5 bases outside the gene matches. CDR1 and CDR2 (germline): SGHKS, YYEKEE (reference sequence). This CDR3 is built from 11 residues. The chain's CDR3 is CASGGGHEQYF. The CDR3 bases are TGTGCCTCGGGGGGGGGCCACGAGCAGTACTTC. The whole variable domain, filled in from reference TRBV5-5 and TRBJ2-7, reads DAGVTQSPTHLIKTRGQQVTLRCSPISGHKSVSWYQQVLGQGPQFIFQYYEKEERGRGNFPDRFSARQFPNYSSELNVNALLLGDSALYLCASGGGHEQYFGPGTRLTVT.

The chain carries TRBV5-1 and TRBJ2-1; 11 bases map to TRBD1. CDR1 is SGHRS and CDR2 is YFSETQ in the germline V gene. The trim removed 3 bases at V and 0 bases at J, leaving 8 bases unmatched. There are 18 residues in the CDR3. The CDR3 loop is CASSWGQGVSRSYNEQFF. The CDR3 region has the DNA TGCGCCAGCAGCTGGGGACAGGGGGTCTCACGCTCCTACAATGAGCAGTTCTTC.

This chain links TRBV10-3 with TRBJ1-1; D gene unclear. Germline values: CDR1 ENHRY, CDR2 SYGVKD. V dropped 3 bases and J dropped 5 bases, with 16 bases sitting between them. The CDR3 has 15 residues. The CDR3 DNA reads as TGTGCCATCAGTGATGCGGTTGAGGTGAGAACTGAAGCTTTCTTT. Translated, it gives CAISDAVEVRTEAFF.

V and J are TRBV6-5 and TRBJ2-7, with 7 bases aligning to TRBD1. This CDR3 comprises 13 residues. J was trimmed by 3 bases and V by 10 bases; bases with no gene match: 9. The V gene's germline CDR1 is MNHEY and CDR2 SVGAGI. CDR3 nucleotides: TGTGCCACCAGGGGGACAGCTCTCTACGAGCAGTACTTC. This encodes CATRGTALYEQYF.

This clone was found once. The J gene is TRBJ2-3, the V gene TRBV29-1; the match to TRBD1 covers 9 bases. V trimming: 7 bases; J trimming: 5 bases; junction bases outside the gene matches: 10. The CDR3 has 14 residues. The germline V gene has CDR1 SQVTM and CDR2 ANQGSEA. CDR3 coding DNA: TGCAGCGCCTTCGACAGGGGGGCACAAGATACGCAGTATTTT. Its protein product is CSAFDRGAQDTQYF.

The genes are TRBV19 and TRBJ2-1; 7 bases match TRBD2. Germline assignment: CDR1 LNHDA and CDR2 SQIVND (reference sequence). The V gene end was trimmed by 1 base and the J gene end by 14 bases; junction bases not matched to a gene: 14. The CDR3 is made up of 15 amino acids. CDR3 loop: CASSIAWATSALKFF. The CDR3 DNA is TGTGCCAGTAGTATAGCTTGGGCCACTAGCGCCCTGAAGTTCTTC.

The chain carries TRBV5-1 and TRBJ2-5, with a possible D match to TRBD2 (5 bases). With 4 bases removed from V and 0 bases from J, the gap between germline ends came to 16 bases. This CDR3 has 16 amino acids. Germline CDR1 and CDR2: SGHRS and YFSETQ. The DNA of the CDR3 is TGCGCCAGCAGCCCAGAAGGCGGGTTTTACCAAGAGACCCAGTACTTC. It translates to CASSPEGGFYQETQYF.

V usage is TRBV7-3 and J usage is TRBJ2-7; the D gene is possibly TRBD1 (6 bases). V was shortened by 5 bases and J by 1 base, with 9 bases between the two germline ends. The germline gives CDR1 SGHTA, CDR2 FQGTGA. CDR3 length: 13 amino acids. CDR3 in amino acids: CASSPDSSYEQYF. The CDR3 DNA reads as TGTGCCAGCAGCCCGGACAGTTCCTACGAGCAGTACTTC. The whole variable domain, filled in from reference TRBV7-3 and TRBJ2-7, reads GAGVSQTPSNKVTEKGKYVELRCDPISGHTALYWYRQSLGQGPEFLIYFQGTGAADDSGLPNDRFFAVRPEGSVSTLKIQRTERGDSAVYLCASSPDSSYEQYFGPGTRLTVT.

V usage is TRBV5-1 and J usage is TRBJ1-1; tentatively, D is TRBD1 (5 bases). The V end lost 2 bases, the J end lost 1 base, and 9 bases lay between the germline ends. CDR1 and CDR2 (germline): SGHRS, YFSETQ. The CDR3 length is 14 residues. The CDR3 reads CASSLYQGNTEAFF. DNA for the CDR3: TGCGCCAGCAGCTTATATCAGGGGAACACTGAAGCTTTCTTT.

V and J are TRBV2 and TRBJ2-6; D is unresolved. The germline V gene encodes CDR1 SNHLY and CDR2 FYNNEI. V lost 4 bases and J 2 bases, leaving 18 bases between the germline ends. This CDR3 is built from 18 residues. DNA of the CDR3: TGTGCCAGCAGTGCCAGAATGTGGGCGCCCACTGGGGCCAACGTCCTGACTTTC. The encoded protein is CASSARMWAPTGANVLTF.

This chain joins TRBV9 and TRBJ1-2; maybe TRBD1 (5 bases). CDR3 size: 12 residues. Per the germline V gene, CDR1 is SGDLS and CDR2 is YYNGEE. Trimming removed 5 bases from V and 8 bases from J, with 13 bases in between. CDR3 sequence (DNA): TGTGCCAGCAGTATCAGGGCCGGGGGCTACACCTTC. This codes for CASSIRAGGYTF. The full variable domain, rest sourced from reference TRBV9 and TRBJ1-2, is DSGVTQTPKHLITATGQRVTLRCSPRSGDLSVYWYQQSLDQGLQFLIQYYNGEERAKGNILERFSAQQFPDLHSELNLSSLELGDSALYFCASSIRAGGYTFGSGTRLTVV.

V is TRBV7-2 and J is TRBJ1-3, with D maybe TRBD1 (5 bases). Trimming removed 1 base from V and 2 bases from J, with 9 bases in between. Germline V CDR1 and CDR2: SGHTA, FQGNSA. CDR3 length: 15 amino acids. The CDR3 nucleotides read TGTGCCAGCAGCTTAGTGTGGGGGGCTGGAAACACCATATATTTT. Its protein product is CASSLVWGAGNTIYF.

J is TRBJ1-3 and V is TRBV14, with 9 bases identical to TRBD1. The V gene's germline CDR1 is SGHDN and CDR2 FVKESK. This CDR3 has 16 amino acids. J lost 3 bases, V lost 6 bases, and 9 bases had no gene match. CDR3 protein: CASRPSTGGLGNTIYF. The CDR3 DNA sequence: TGTGCCAGCAGACCTAGCACAGGGGGCCTTGGAAACACCATATATTTT.

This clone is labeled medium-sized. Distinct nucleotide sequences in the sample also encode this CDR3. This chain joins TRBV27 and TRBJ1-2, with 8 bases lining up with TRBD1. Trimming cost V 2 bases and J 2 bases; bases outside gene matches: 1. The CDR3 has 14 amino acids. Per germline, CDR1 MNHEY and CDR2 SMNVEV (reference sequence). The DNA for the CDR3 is TGTGCCAGCAGTTTACAGGGGGCCAACTATGGCTACACCTTC. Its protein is CASSLQGANYGYTF.

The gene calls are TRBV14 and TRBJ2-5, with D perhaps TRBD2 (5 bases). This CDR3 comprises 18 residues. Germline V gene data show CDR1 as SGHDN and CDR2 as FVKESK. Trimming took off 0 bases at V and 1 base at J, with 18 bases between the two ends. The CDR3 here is CASSQEWTGETTQETQYF. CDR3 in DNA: TGTGCCAGCAGCCAAGAGTGGACCGGGGAAACCACCCAAGAGACCCAGTACTTC.

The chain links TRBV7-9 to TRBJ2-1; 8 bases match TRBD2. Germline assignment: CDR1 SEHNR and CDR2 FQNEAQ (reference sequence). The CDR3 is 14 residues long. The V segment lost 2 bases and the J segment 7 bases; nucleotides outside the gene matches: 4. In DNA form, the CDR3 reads TGTGCCAGCAGCTTACTAGCGGGTAGGAATGAGCAGTTCTTC. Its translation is CASSLLAGRNEQFF. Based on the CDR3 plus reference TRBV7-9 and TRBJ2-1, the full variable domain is DTGVSQNPRHKITKRGQNVTFRCDPISEHNRLYWYRQTLGQGPEFLTYFQNEAQLEKSRLLSDRFSAERPKGSFSTLEIQRTEQGDSAMYLCASSLLAGRNEQFFGPGTRLTVL.

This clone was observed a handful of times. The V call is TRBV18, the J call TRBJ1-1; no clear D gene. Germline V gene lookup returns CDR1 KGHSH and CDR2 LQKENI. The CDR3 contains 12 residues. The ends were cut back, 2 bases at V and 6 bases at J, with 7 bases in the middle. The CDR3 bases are TGTGCCAGCTCACCAGGAGCGTCTGAAGCTTTCTTT. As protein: CASSPGASEAFF.